This TCR beta chain came from a study of blood T cell repertoires in COVID-19. The overall study: There were acute and convalescent COVID-19 samples, and they came from the United States, Italy and Spain. Nucleic acid was either cDNA or gDNA, and it came from T cells, B-cell-depleted T cells, or PBMCs.

The CDR3 runs 17 residues. The V and J ends lost 9 bases and 7 bases respectively, with 28 bases between them. CDR1 LNHDA and CDR2 SQIVND come from the germline V gene (reference sequence). Only in-frame clones appear in the TCRdb table, and some are missing; sequencing was by immunoSEQ multiplex PCR. The sample holds approximately 190,000 clones; roughly 85% are singletons and the top ten take about 22%. This receptor was taken from a man aged 55 to 69 with active or convalescent COVID-19. The chain uses TRBV19 and TRBJ1-5; TRBD1 is a possible D gene (5 bases). The sample comprised peripheral blood. CDR3 DNA: TGTGCCAGCACATGGGATAAGGGACTCCCCCCGTCCCAGCCCCAGCATTTT. Protein product: CASTWDKGLPPSQPQHF.